This TCR beta chain was sequenced in a study of tumor-infiltrating lymphocytes in primary liver carcinoma. V dropped 5 bases and J dropped 0; count of bases not matched to a gene: 3. The germline gives CDR1 SEHNR, CDR2 FQNEAQ (reference sequence). This CDR3 region has 15 residues. RNA was extracted from whole blood without cell sorting, alongside germline DNA. A constant-region primer primed TCR beta cDNA synthesis from around 500 ng of total RNA. What produced the TCR beta libraries was three nested multiplex PCR rounds using slightly modified ARM-PCR. The two initial PCR rounds, roughly 9 cycles each, used TRBV1-TRBV30 forward and C-beta reverse primers. TCRdb processed the multiplex PCR reads anew with MiXCR; each CDR3 protein has one entry. The table lists 200,000 or so distinct CDR3 sequences, almost 65% of them singletons.

The chain combines TRBV7-9 with TRBJ2-7; 11 bases fit TRBD2. The sequence was obtained from a woman aged 55-69 years with primary liver carcinoma and hepatitis B virus infection. The sample consisted of peripheral blood. The CDR3 here is CASSLLAGASYEQYF. The CDR3 nucleotides are TGTGCCAGCAGCCTACTAGCGGGAGCCTCCTACGAGCAGTACTTC.